Included here is one T cell receptor beta chain sequence, with context. Its antigen is not known. Within the sample, other DNA sequences also encode this same CDR3. This sample stems from a study of shared clonotypes between healthy human individuals. Points from the study as a whole: Specimens sampled were limited to blood, with tissue repertoires likely differing. The donor pool, a small one, limited the genetic and exposure-history diversity represented. A handful of donors shared approximately 5% of their naive CD4 clonotypes.

TCRdb's table, derived via immunoSEQ multiplex PCR, lists solely in-frame clones and lacks some. Of some 2,500,000 clones in the sample, 80% to 95% are singletons; the top ten hold about 0.39%. The material sequenced was naive CD4+ T cells from PBMCs. This sample's subset: CD45RA+ positively selected. This receptor was identified in a man aged 18 to 30 in good health. Some clones in this sample may be carry-over from other donors' samples.

The CDR3 coding sequence is TGCAGTGCTAGACAAGGTGGCGGCTACACCTTC. Translating it yields CSARQGGGYTF. The chain couples TRBV20-1 to TRBJ1-2; D is unresolved. V shed 2 bases and J shed 8 bases, with 9 bases lying between them. Germline CDR1 and CDR2: DFQATT and SNEGSKA (reference sequence). This CDR3 is built from 11 residues.